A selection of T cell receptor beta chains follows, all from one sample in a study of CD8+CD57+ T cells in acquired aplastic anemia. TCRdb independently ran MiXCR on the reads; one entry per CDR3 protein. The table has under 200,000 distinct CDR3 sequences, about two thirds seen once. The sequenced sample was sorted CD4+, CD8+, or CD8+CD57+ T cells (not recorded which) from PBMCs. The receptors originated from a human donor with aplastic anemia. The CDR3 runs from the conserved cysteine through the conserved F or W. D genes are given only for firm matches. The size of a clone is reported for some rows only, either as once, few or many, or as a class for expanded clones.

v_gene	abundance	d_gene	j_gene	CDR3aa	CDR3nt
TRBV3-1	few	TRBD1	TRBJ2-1	CASSPDRDLIYNEQFF	TGTGCCAGCAGCCCGGACAGGGATCTCATCTACAATGAGCAGTTCTTC
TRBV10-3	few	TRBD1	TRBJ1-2	CAISYGQGIYGYTF	TGTGCCATCAGTTATGGACAGGGAATCTATGGCTACACCTTC
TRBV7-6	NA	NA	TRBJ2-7	CASSLGGHQYEQYF	TGTGCCAGCAGCCTTGGGGGACATCAATACGAGCAGTACTTC
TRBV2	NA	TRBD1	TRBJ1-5	CASSEAKGQGRQPQHF	TGTGCCAGCAGTGAAGCGAAGGGACAGGGCCGTCAGCCCCAGCATTTT
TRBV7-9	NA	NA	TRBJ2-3	CASSYAGIDTQYF	TGTGCCAGCAGCTACGCAGGGATAGATACGCAGTATTTT
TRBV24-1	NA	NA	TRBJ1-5	CATSNGPNQPQHF	TGTGCCACCAGTAATGGGCCCAATCAGCCCCAGCATTTT
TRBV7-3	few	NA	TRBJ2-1	CASSYGTANEQFF	TGTGCCAGCAGCTACGGGACTGCTAATGAGCAGTTCTTC
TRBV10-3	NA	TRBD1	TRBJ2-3	CAISLPPGQGASTDTQYF	TGTGCCATCAGCCTTCCCCCGGGACAGGGGGCTAGCACAGATACGCAGTATTTT
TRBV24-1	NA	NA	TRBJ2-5	CATSVGASSRQETQYF	TGTGCCACCAGTGTAGGGGCTTCTAGCAGACAAGAGACCCAGTACTTC
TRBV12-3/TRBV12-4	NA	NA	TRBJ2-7	CASRGEETYEQYF	TGTGCCAGCAGGGGAGAGGAGACCTACGAGCAGTACTTC
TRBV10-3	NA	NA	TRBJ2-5	CASSEGQETQYF	TGTGCCAGCAGCGAGGGCCAAGAGACCCAGTACTTC
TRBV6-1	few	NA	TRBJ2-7	CASSSFEVRDSYEQYF	TGTGCCAGCAGTAGTTTTGAAGTGCGGGATTCCTACGAGCAGTACTTC
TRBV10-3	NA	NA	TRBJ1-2	CAITQASVDYGYTF	TGTGCCATCACCCAGGCCTCAGTGGACTATGGCTACACCTTC
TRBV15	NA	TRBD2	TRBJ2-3	CATSRGGAAGVDTQYF	TGTGCCACCAGCAGAGGCGGGGCGGCGGGGGTAGATACGCAGTATTTT
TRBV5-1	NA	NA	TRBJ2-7	CASSLAAGERQYF	TGTGCCAGCAGCTTGGCCGCCGGGGAGAGGCAGTACTTC
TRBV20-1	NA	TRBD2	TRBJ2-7	CSAVTSGPYYEQYF	TGCAGTGCTGTGACTAGCGGGCCGTACTACGAGCAGTACTTC